The entry below describes one T cell receptor (beta chain). The antigen is unknown. TCRdb keeps only in-frame clones here, not all; method: immunoSEQ multiplex PCR. Among 100,000 or so clones listed, roughly 89% were seen once. The entry originates in a study of PD-1 blockade in classical Hodgkin lymphoma. Notes on the study in general: Diversity in CD4+ TCRs, unlike that measured in CD8+ TCRs, had risen significantly by C4D1. Exclusion was the outcome for patients who began nivolumab under 1 year after ASCT.

Germline lookup yields CDR1 MDHEN and CDR2 SYDVKM. J lost 0 bases, V lost 3 bases, and 2 bases had no gene match. The CDR3 loop spans 14 amino acids. Brentuximab vedotin exposure varied, and every patient relapsed after autologous stem cell transplantation. This chain links TRBV28 with TRBJ2-7, with 7 bases that match TRBD1. The sequences come from peripheral blood mononuclear cells (PBMCs), collected before the second cycle of nivolumab. The receptor comes from a human donor with classical Hodgkin lymphoma. The CDR3 DNA reads as TGTGCCAGCAGTTTGCCAGGGGGCTCCTACGAGCAGTACTTC. It translates to CASSLPGGSYEQYF.